This entry concerns a single T cell receptor beta chain. This clonotype has only a few counts. No cognate antigen has been identified for it. No much larger clone exists at a distance of one base, and base qualities are not known. Explained via the paper, the time point label denotes: newly diagnosed GD, antithyroid drugs for less than 3 months. For both TCR sequencing and RNA sequencing, RNA was extracted from PBMCs in TRIzol. The diagnosis of Graves' disease followed American Thyroid Association guidelines. Recruitment of patients was carried out at an endocrinology department in Xi'an, China. From each patient, approximately 9 milliliters of peripheral blood was collected into an EDTA anticoagulant tube. PBMCs were isolated by Ficoll Paque Plus density gradient separation without further T cell sorting. An Agilent 2100 Bioanalyzer and agarose gel were used to check RNA quality, while a NanoDrop 2000 measured RNA concentration.

The data derive from a study of regulatory T cells in long-lasting Graves disease (dated by TCRdb to about 2021). Regarding the study in general: Newly diagnosed Graves' disease patients had taken antithyroid drugs for less than 3 months. This study used TCR sequencing and RNA sequencing of peripheral blood to compare persistent Graves' disease patients against newly diagnosed Graves' disease patients. The study was registered as a clinical trial and conducted in China. A total of about 35 samples underwent TCR sequencing, from about 13 patients with persistent Graves' disease and some 20 patients with newly diagnosed Graves' disease.

The library came from multiplex PCR. Sequencing was carried out with an Illumina HiSeq 4000. TCR beta libraries were built with iRepertoire HTBI primers and Arm-PCR amplification of CDR3 regions. PCR products were gel purified before sequencing. In the paper's pipeline: A total of fewer than 65 TRBV and 14 TRBJ segments were identified across samples and were used for gene usage analysis of CDR3 amino acid clonotypes. COPE and FqMerger were used to merge the filtered high-quality paired reads into contigs. BLAST was used to align contigs to IMGT TRBV, TRBD and TRBJ reference genes, with CDR3 defined following IMGT. Clonotypes above 0.1% frequency were classified as highly expanded clones. Shannon entropy was used to measure repertoire diversity, and the Gini coefficient was used to measure V-J evenness. A clonotype was considered public if more than one individual shared it. In-frame beta chains were kept once TCRdb had trimmed the public reads at Q25 with fastp and called clones with MiXCR. Rows are combined by CDR3 protein, so each entry shows the most common genes and DNA. These V and J calls are TCRdb output, not the study's own analysis. The sample table holds a few hundred thousand distinct CDR3 sequences, of which 12% were seen once. Approximately 17% of the sample belongs to the ten largest clones.

On the study overall, not on this receptor specifically: Persistent Graves' disease patients showed lower TCR Shannon entropy and fewer highly expanded clones than newly diagnosed patients, suggesting clonal expansion. The authors acknowledged the small sample size as a limitation that may reduce accuracy. A larger number of public clonotypes was shared among persistent patients (about 2,700) than among newly diagnosed patients (approximately 930). Peripheral blood alone was examined, since thyroid tissue, which constituted the primary lesion, could not be accessed. Sequencing and analysis were restricted to the TCR beta chain.

This sample also appeared in a second study, on T cells in Graves' hyperthyroidism and ophthalmopathy. Drawing on the second study: Stable Graves' hyperthyroidism was defined as no progression to ophthalmopathy during 18 months of follow-up. Hyperthyroidism patients were newly diagnosed, had a disease duration of under 2 months, and were aged 18 to 65 years. The study excluded patients with uncontrolled infections, other autoimmune diseases, pregnancy or lactation. Clinical symptoms, serum thyroxine and TRAb, thyroid ultrasound, and orbital computed tomography formed the basis for the diagnoses. The TCR CDR3 was subjected to a first round of RT-PCR using the HTBI primer set and the Qiagen OneStep RT-PCR kit. Blood samples also contained most of the expanded thyroid clonotypes (frequency above 0.001), which suggests that blood repertoires may reflect thyroid immune responses. Ophthalmopathy was separated from stable hyperthyroidism by a 13 V-J signature model, with about 88% sensitivity and 81% to 82% specificity obtained in cross-validation and 80%/75% obtained in testing. In validation, the model predicted progression to ophthalmopathy a median of approximately 6.3 months before onset, with about 67% sensitivity and almost 75% specificity. TCR V-J signatures able to tell the groups apart were searched for in a discovery cohort of 90 to 100 patients, of whom more than 40 had Graves' ophthalmopathy and around 56 had stable Graves' hyperthyroidism. An independent validation cohort of around 19 hyperthyroidism patients and 17 patients who later progressed to ophthalmopathy tested prospective prediction of ophthalmopathy. For training and testing, the approximately 92 patients in the discovery cohort were randomly divided in a 7:3 ratio. In addition, the study compared T-cell repertoires in thyroid tissue and in blood from roughly six Graves' hyperthyroidism patients. Following sampling, methimazole starting at 30 mg daily was given to hyperthyroidism patients, and high-dose intravenous methylprednisolone was given to ophthalmopathy patients. The libraries were constructed in a second round of multiplex PCR and then size-selected and purified. Libraries were sequenced paired-end with 100 bp reads on an Illumina HiSeq2000. Raw data were processed with SOAPnuke, discarding reads with adapters, uncalled bases, mean Phred below 15, or no exact constant-primer or identifier match. High-quality paired reads were merged with COPE v1.2.5, and unique nucleotide sequences were defined as clonotypes. MiTCR v1.1 was used to align the clonotypes against IMGT TRBV, TRBD and TRBJ reference segments. The analysis was restricted to V-J combinations with a frequency above 0.0001, which together covered 99% to 99.2% of the repertoires. A TCS score was defined as the ratio of F50 (clonal expansion) to E x V (chaos), with BLOSUM62-based TCRdist applied between CDR3 peptides within each V-J. Welch's t-statistics and random forest reduced approximately 520 V-J features to 10 to 15, which were used in a naive Bayes classifier (R e1071). No statistical method was used to fix the sample size in advance, and group allocation was not hidden from the investigators. The paper reports TCR Vbeta CDR3 sequencing of some 140 peripheral blood samples: 40 to 45 ophthalmopathy, under 80 hyperthyroidism and around 17 progressor patients.

Sample: peripheral blood mononuclear cells (PBMCs), taken at new diagnosis, from a patient treated with antithyroid drugs. The TCR comes from a woman between 18 and 29 years old with Graves disease. Donor details come from another sample of the same person, matched by shared clones.

The bases are TGTGCCAGTAGTATCTACTCCCCCGGGGAGCTGTTTTTT. Translated, it reads CASSIYSPGELFF. This chain joins TRBV19 to TRBJ2-2; the D gene is not confidently resolved. From cysteine to phenylalanine, the CDR3 is 13 amino acids long. Only CDR3 DNA is held: 39 bases, read in frame from base 1. According to the germline V gene (reference sequence), CDR1 reads LNHDA and CDR2 reads SQIVND. A distance of 8 bases separates the germline ends of V and J, which lose 3 bases and 6 bases respectively.